The rows below give T cell receptor beta chains drawn from one sample of a study of cytomegalovirus exposure and HLA in healthy donors. The method was immunoSEQ multiplex PCR; TCRdb's version includes in-frame clones alone and lacks a portion of them. The data show around 45,000 clones, roughly 90% seen once. Material: PBMCs. The receptors shown here come from a man aged 18 to 29 in good health and CMV-seronegative. The CDR3 runs from the conserved cysteine through the conserved F or W.

J	V	CDR3
TRBJ1-1	TRBV6-1	CASARDRGRPTEAFF
TRBJ1-5	TRBV19	CASSTDRGHNQPQHF
TRBJ1-1	TRBV9	CASSKTGGQGQILRNTEAFF
TRBJ1-1	TRBV7-9	CASTLVFGGAFF
TRBJ1-5	TRBV6-5	CASRGQGHNQPQHF
TRBJ2-7	TRBV7-9	CASSLEGAGAGSYEQYF
TRBJ1-3	TRBV11-3	CASSHTRGNTIYF
TRBJ2-2	TRBV10-2	CASSETSGANTGELFF
TRBJ2-3	TRBV5-4	CASSRVGTGLDTQYF
TRBJ2-1	TRBV7-3	CASSLAKTSIGEQFF
TRBJ2-1	TRBV7-9	CASSQINEQFF
TRBJ2-1	TRBV11-2	CASSPRRAGDVRGEQFF
TRBJ1-2	TRBV6-4	CASSASGQESGYTF
TRBJ2-1	TRBV11-3	CASSSVRGLATYNEQFF
TRBJ1-6	TRBV5-4	CASGAGGSANSPLHF
TRBJ2-7	TRBV7-9	CASGSTMDRKDYEQYF
TRBJ2-2	TRBV6-1	CASTDRANTGELFF
TRBJ2-3	TRBV7-3	CASSLSGDTDTQYF
TRBJ2-1	TRBV28	CASSLVGGHYNEQFF
TRBJ2-5	TRBV5-8	CASSLVQGRETQYF
TRBJ2-3	TRBV29-1	CSTSGTKMADTQYF
TRBJ2-7	TRBV6-5	CASSSLPGQGAQYF
TRBJ2-5	TRBV5-1	CASSFQGQETQYF
TRBJ2-1	TRBV13	CASSPGGLEFF
TRBJ1-1	TRBV7-3	CASSWTPVNTEAFF
TRBJ1-5	TRBV11-2	CASSLSGTGYSNQPQHF
TRBJ1-6	TRBV11-2	CASSEGDSYNSPLHF
TRBJ1-2	TRBV5-4	CASSLTSTGYGYTF
TRBJ2-1	TRBV5-5	CASGLVSSYNEQFF
TRBJ2-2	TRBV7-9	CASSLLDRANTGELFF
TRBJ2-7	TRBV7-6	CASSLATLDSPYEQYF